This TCR beta chain came from a study of graft-versus-host responses after intestinal transplantation. Notes on the study in general: The authors found GvH clones in recipient marrow, some appearing first in ileum or blood.

The assay was immunoSEQ multiplex PCR, and TCRdb's table has in-frame clones only and misses some. The sample has 80,000 to 100,000 clones, about 94% seen once. J was trimmed by 2 bases and V by 5 bases; bases with no gene match: 5. The CDR3 runs 15 residues. The germline V gene encodes CDR1 SNHLY and CDR2 FYNNEI. This clone was detected only a few times. Its antigen remains unidentified. This TCR was sampled from a human donor who received an intestinal transplant. The sample in question was unstimulated CD4+ T cells sorted from spleen or lymph node cells, obtained before intestinal transplant. This chain uses TRBV2 with TRBJ1-5; 8 nucleotides agree with TRBD1. CDR3 amino acids: CASSRGTGGNQPQHF. The CDR3 coding sequence is TGTGCCAGCAGTCGGGGGACAGGAGGCAATCAGCCCCAGCATTTT.